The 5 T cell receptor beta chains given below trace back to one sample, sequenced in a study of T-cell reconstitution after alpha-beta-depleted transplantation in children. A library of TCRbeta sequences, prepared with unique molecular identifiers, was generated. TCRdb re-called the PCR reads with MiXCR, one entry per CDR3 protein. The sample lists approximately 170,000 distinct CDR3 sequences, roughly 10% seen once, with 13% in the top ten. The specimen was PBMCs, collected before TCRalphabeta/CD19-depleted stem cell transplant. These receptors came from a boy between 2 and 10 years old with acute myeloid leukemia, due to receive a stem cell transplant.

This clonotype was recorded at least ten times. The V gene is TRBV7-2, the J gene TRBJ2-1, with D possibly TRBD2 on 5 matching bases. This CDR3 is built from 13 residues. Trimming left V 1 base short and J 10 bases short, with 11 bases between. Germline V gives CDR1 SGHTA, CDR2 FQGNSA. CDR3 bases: TGTGCCAGCAGCTTAGTTGGTAGCGTCGAGCAGTTCTTC. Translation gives CASSLVGSVEQFF.

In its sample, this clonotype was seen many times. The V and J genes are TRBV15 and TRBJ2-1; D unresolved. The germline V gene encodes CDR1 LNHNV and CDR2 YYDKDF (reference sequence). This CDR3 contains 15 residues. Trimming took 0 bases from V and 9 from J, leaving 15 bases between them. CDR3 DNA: TGTGCCACCAGCAGAGATATGGGGTGGTCGACTGAGCAGTTCTTC. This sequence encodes CATSRDMGWSTEQFF.

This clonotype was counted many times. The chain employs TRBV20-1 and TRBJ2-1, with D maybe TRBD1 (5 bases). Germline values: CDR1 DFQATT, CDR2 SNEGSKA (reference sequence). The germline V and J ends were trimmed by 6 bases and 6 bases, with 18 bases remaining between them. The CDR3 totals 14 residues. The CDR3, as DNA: TGCAGTGCCCTAAGGGGATTTCGCAGCAATGAGCAGTTCTTC. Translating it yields CSALRGFRSNEQFF.

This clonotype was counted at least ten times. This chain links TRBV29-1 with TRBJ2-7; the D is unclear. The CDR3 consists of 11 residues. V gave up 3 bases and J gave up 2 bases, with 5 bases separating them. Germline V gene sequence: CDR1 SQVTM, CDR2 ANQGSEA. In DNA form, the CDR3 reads TGCAGCGTTGACAGAGCCTACGAGCAGTACGTC. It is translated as CSVDRAYEQYV.

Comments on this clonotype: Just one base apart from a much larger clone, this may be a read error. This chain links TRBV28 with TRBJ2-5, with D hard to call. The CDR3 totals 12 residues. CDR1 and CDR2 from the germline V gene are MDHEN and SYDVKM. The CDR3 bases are TGTGTCAGCAGTGGACCCCGGGAGACCCAGTACTTC. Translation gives CVSSGPRETQYF.